The entry below describes one TCR beta chain. Antigen unknown. TCRdb keeps only in-frame clones here, not all; method: immunoSEQ multiplex PCR. Of some 150,000 clones listed, 88% are singletons. The sample is drawn from a study of T cell responses to AZD1222 COVID-19 vaccine. General study results and limits: Most donors were white British and more were female, and clonal diversity was possibly underestimated. Once two AZD1222 doses were given, Spike-specific TCR breadth and depth went up. Variant regions that are unmutated are reportedly the target of nearly half of spike-specific TCRs. Without day 14 samples, only post-peak T cell repertoires were studied.

The CDR3 is 14 residues long. Trimming shortened V by 2 bases and J by 5 bases, and 12 bases separated the two germline ends. Looked up from germline, CDR1 is ENHRY and CDR2 is SYGVKD. The material sequenced was peripheral blood, taken on day 0 of MenACWY control vaccination. This receptor was identified in an adult in good health. The rearrangement joins TRBV10-3 to TRBJ2-5; TRBD1 is a possible D gene (6 bases). CDR3 nucleotides: TGTGCCATCAGTGAGGACAGGTTGTCGGAGACCCAGTACTTC. This translates into CAISEDRLSETQYF.